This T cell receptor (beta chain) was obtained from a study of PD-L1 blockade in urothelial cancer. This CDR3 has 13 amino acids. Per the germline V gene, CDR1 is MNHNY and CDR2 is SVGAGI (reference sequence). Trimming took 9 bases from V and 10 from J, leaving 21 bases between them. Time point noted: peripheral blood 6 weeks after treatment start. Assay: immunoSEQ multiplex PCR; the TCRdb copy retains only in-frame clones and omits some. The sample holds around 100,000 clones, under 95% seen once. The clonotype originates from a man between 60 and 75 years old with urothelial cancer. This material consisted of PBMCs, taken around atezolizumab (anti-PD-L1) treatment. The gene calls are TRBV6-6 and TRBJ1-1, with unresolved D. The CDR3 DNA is TGTGCCAGTCTCCCGGGAAACGCCATCGGAGCTTTCTTT. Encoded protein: CASLPGNAIGAFF.